One and the same sample provided the 2 T cell receptor beta chains below, sequenced in a study of CD8+ T cells in alopecia areata. cDNA serving as the sequencing template came from extracted, reverse transcribed RNA. Produced via immunoSEQ multiplex PCR; TCRdb's table is partial and in-frame only. The sample gives more than 200,000 clones, under 70% of which show up once; approximately 1.2% is in the top ten. The sample in question was CD4+ T cells sorted from blood, obtained at week 0. These receptor sequences come from a human donor with alopecia areata.

CDR3 sequence: CATSRDNSGQFF. The CDR3 nucleotides read TGTGCCACCAGCAGAGATAACTCCGGGCAGTTCTTC. V and J are TRBV15 and TRBJ2-1, with no clear D. The V gene lost 0 bases and the J gene lost 12 bases, with 9 bases spanning the gap. Germline CDR1 reads LNHNV; CDR2 reads YYDKDF (reference sequence). There are 12 residues in the CDR3.

The chain employs TRBV7-2 and TRBJ2-7; TRBD2 matches at 11 bases. Trimming removed 4 bases from V and 7 bases from J; junction bases left unmatched: 9. The CDR3 has 15 amino acids. The germline gives CDR1 SGHTA, CDR2 FQGNSA. As DNA, the CDR3 is TGTGCCAGCAGCTATATAGCGGGGGGGCCTCAGGAGCAGTACTTC. This sequence encodes CASSYIAGGPQEQYF.